The 32 T cell receptor beta chains below were found in one sample sequenced in a study of T cell responses to AZD1222 COVID-19 vaccine. The table came from immunoSEQ multiplex PCR; TCRdb's copy has only in-frame clones and leaves some out. In the table there are fewer than 110,000 clones, around 90% of which are singletons. The sequencing used peripheral blood, collected on day 0 of AZD1222 vaccination. These receptors were collected from an adult in good health.

This chain links TRBV7-3 with TRBJ2-5; tentative D call: TRBD1 (5 bases). Germline V gene lookup returns CDR1 SGHTA and CDR2 FQGTGA. The CDR3 covers 13 residues. Trimming removed 6 bases at V and 2 bases at J, with 10 bases between. CDR3 in amino acids: CASSQGLQETQYF. CDR3 DNA sequence: TGTGCCAGCAGTCAGGGATTACAAGAGACCCAGTACTTC.

This chain links TRBV6-5 with TRBJ2-7; D unresolved. The V end lost 0 bases, the J end lost 0 bases, and 12 bases lay between the germline ends. The CDR3 is made up of 16 amino acids. Germline V gives CDR1 MNHEY, CDR2 SVGAGI. The DNA of the CDR3 is TGTGCCAGCAGTTACTCGAGGACCCTTAACTCCTACGAGCAGTACTTC. This encodes CASSYSRTLNSYEQYF.

V gene TRBV27 combines with J gene TRBJ2-5; 9 nucleotides agree with TRBD2. Germline trimming cut 6 bases from V and 3 bases from J; bases unmatched to any gene: 2. There are 13 residues in the CDR3. CDR1 MNHEY and CDR2 SMNVEV come from the germline V gene (reference sequence). CDR3 amino acids: CASRRLAEETQYF. DNA of the CDR3: TGTGCCAGCAGAAGACTAGCGGAAGAGACCCAGTACTTC.

The count of this clone is one. V is TRBV14 and J is TRBJ1-5; D not resolved. Germline V gene sequence: CDR1 SGHDN, CDR2 FVKESK. V was pared by 4 bases and J by 5 bases, with 9 bases between. There are 13 residues in the CDR3. This CDR3 is CASSLREYQPQHF. The CDR3 nucleotides read TGTGCCAGCAGCCTTAGGGAATATCAGCCCCAGCATTTT.

The V and J genes are TRBV3-1 (or the pseudogene TRBV3-2) and TRBJ1-1; D unclear. Germline V gene lookup returns CDR1 LGHDT and CDR2 YNNKEL (reference sequence). This CDR3 is 13 amino acids long. V lost 6 bases and J lost 3, with 11 bases in between. CDR3 nucleotide sequence: TGTGCCAGCAGAACCACCGGACACACTGAAGCTTTCTTT. Translation gives CASRTTGHTEAFF.

The chain combines TRBV14 with TRBJ2-7; D gene unclear. Germline-derived CDR1 and CDR2 are SGHDN and FVKESK. CDR3 length: 12 amino acids. The germline V and J ends were trimmed by 3 bases and 3 bases, with 6 bases remaining between them. For the CDR3, the DNA is TGTGCCAGCAGCCATTTTATCTACGAGCAGTACTTC. It codes for CASSHFIYEQYF.

The V gene is TRBV3-1 (or the pseudogene TRBV3-2), the J gene TRBJ1-3; unclear D gene. Trimming cost V 4 bases and J 0 bases, with 10 bases left between them. The CDR3 consists of 15 residues. The germline V gene encodes CDR1 LGHDT and CDR2 YNNKEL (reference sequence). DNA for the CDR3: TGTGCCAGCAGCCCCCGACGTAACTCTGGAAACACCATATATTTT. As protein: CASSPRRNSGNTIYF.

The chain combines TRBV7-2 with TRBJ1-6; D is undetermined. V was clipped by 8 bases and J by 4 bases, with 15 bases between them. The CDR3 is 15 residues long. The germline gives CDR1 SGHTA, CDR2 FQGNSA. The CDR3 DNA follows: TGTGCCAGCGCGACGAGACCTTTATATAATTCACCCCTCCACTTT. Amino acid sequence: CASATRPLYNSPLHF.

In DNA form, the CDR3 reads TGTGCCAGCACCGTCAGGGATGGAAAACTGTTTTTT. This sequence encodes CASTVRDGKLFF. The chain joins TRBV12-3 or TRBV12-4 to TRBJ1-4; D is perhaps TRBD1 (5 bases). Trimming took 7 bases from V and 10 from J, leaving 13 bases between them. The CDR3 is 12 residues long.

CDR3 coding DNA: TGTGCCTGGAAACCGCGAAATAATGAGCAGTTCTTC. Its translation: CAWKPRNNEQFF. V gene TRBV30 combines with J gene TRBJ2-1; no firm D call. V dropped 4 bases and J dropped 7 bases, with 11 bases sitting between them. Germline V gene sequence: CDR1 GTSNPN, CDR2 SVGIG (reference sequence). The CDR3 runs 12 residues. The full variable domain, with the rest looked up from reference TRBV30 and TRBJ2-1, is SQTIHQWPATLVQPVGSPLSLECTVEGTSNPNLYWYRQAAGRGLQLLFYSVGIGQISSEVPQNLSASRPQDRQFILSSKKLLLSDSGFYLCAWKPRNNEQFFGPGTRLTVL.

This chain uses TRBV5-4 with TRBJ1-1; 10 bases fit TRBD1. V was clipped by 4 bases and J by 11 bases; unmatched bases: 8. CDR1 is SGHNT and CDR2 is YYREEE in the germline V gene (reference sequence). The CDR3 is made up of 13 amino acids. CDR3 in amino acids: CASSRQGAAGAFF. The DNA for the CDR3 is TGTGCCAGCAGCCGACAGGGGGCCGCGGGGGCTTTCTTT.

The chain links TRBV4-3 to TRBJ2-2; no definite D call. Between the trimmed V and J ends, which lost 0 bases and 4 bases, there was a span of 0 bases. Germline V CDR1 and CDR2: LGHNA, YSLEER. The CDR3 sequence is 12 residues long. CDR3 sequence reads: CASSQDTGELFF. Here the CDR3 DNA reads TGCGCCAGCAGCCAAGACACCGGGGAGCTGTTTTTT.

This sequence joins TRBV6-5 and TRBJ2-7; no reliable D call. CDR1 is MNHEY and CDR2 is SVGAGI in the germline V gene. V lost 4 bases and J lost 1, with 11 bases in between. CDR3 length: 14 amino acids. The CDR3 loop reads CASSSVVGSYEQYF. The CDR3 bases are TGTGCCAGCAGTTCTGTGGTAGGGTCCTACGAGCAGTACTTC.

The CDR3 region has the DNA TGTGCCAGCAGTTCAACAACAGGGGCCCATAACTATGGCTACACCTTC. It is translated as CASSSTTGAHNYGYTF. This chain joins TRBV6-5 and TRBJ1-2, with 7 bases matching TRBD1. CDR3 length: 16 residues. The V segment lost 4 bases and the J segment 1 base; nucleotides outside the gene matches: 9. The germline V gene encodes CDR1 MNHEY and CDR2 SVGAGI.

J is TRBJ2-3 and V is TRBV7-3; 10 bases are a match to TRBD2. J lost 1 base, V lost 4 bases, and 14 bases had no gene match. This CDR3 contains 19 residues. Per germline, CDR1 SGHTA and CDR2 FQGTGA. The CDR3 DNA follows: TGTGCCAGCAGCTCGGGCCGTGTCCTAGCGGGGGCCGGCACAGATACGCAGTATTTT. It is translated as CASSSGRVLAGAGTDTQYF.

This chain uses TRBV9 with TRBJ1-3; unclear D gene. From germline, CDR1 is SGDLS and CDR2 YYNGEE. This CDR3 has 15 residues. Between the trimmed V and J ends, which lost 0 bases and 0 bases, there was a span of 7 bases. The CDR3 DNA is TGTGCCAGCAGCGTAGTCGGCCTCTCTGGAAACACCATATATTTT. It specifies CASSVVGLSGNTIYF.

The chain has TRBV4-1 and TRBJ1-2; 7 positions agree with TRBD1. The CDR3 is 14 amino acids. Germline loops: CDR1 MGHRA, CDR2 YSYEKL. Losses at the gene ends were 0 bases for V and 2 bases for J; bases not matched to a gene: 0. Written as DNA, the CDR3 is TGCGCCAGCAGCCAAGAGGGACAGAACTATGGCTACACCTTC. It is translated as CASSQEGQNYGYTF.

A single count supports this clone. The rearrangement uses TRBV27 and TRBJ1-2, with 10 nucleotides matching TRBD1. Germline loops: CDR1 MNHEY, CDR2 SMNVEV (reference sequence). The CDR3 runs to 15 residues. The V gene end was trimmed by 5 bases and the J gene end by 6 bases; junction bases not matched to a gene: 9. The DNA of the CDR3 is TGTGCCAGCAGTGTTATTCCGGGGACAGGGGATGGCTACACCTTC. Residues: CASSVIPGTGDGYTF.

V is TRBV25-1 and J is TRBJ2-7; maybe TRBD2 (7 bases). Germline-derived CDR1 and CDR2 are MGHDK and SYGVNS. This CDR3 contains 16 residues. V was pared by 4 bases and J by 0 bases, with 16 bases between. The CDR3 is CASSALGAGASYEQYF. CDR3 DNA sequence: TGTGCCAGCAGTGCCTTGGGGGCGGGAGCCTCCTACGAGCAGTACTTC.

The chain couples TRBV15 to TRBJ1-1; TRBD1 is a possible D gene (5 bases). This CDR3 region has 15 residues. V was trimmed by 1 base and J by 0 bases, leaving 9 bases between them. Per germline, CDR1 LNHNV and CDR2 YYDKDF (reference sequence). The CDR3 DNA sequence: TGTGCCACCAGCAGAGGGGGCGTAATGAACACTGAAGCTTTCTTT. It translates to CATSRGGVMNTEAFF.

This chain joins TRBV18 and TRBJ2-7, with 10 positions matching TRBD2. After removal of 0 bases from V and 6 bases from J, the junction contained 5 bases not matched to a gene. CDR1 is KGHSH and CDR2 is LQKENI in the germline V gene. This CDR3 contains 15 residues. CDR3 coding DNA: TGTGCCAGCTCACCACCAACTAGCGGGACGGGCGAGCAGTACTTC. Translation: CASSPPTSGTGEQYF.

The chain employs TRBV15 and TRBJ2-6; TRBD1 matches at 9 bases. This CDR3 is built from 15 residues. CDR1 and CDR2 from the germline V gene are LNHNV and YYDKDF (reference sequence). V lost 6 bases to trimming and J lost 4 bases; unmatched junction nucleotides: 4. CDR3 region: CATSRDRVGANVLTF. The CDR3 nucleotides read TGTGCCACCAGTAGGGACAGGGTCGGGGCCAACGTCCTGACTTTC.

This chain uses TRBV6-2 or TRBV6-3 with TRBJ2-5; D is possibly TRBD2 (5 bases). Germline V gene data show CDR1 as MNHEY and CDR2 as SVGEGT. CDR3 length equals 13 residues. V was trimmed by 5 bases and J by 3 bases, leaving 10 bases between them. CDR3 region: CASSPLAEETQYF. The CDR3 region has the DNA TGTGCCAGCAGTCCCCTAGCCGAAGAGACCCAGTACTTC.

The rearrangement uses TRBV19 and TRBJ1-5; 10 bases align to TRBD1. The CDR3 loop spans 15 amino acids. Germline V CDR1 and CDR2: LNHDA, SQIVND (reference sequence). The V and J ends lost 7 bases and 5 bases, in that order; junction bases with no gene match: 8. DNA of the CDR3: TGTGCCAGTACAAAAGGACAGGGGGTGTATCAGCCCCAGCATTTT. The encoded protein is CASTKGQGVYQPQHF.

In this sample, this clone turned up once. This chain uses TRBV6-5 with TRBJ1-2; D is unclear. Trimming removed 11 bases at V and 2 bases at J, with 6 bases between. The CDR3 covers 10 residues. Germline V gene lookup returns CDR1 MNHEY and CDR2 SVGAGI. CDR3 coding DNA: TGTGCCCACGGGAACTATGGCTACACCTTC. It translates to CAHGNYGYTF.

This rearrangement joins TRBV9 to TRBJ2-7; tentatively, D is TRBD1 (6 bases). In germline, CDR1 is SGDLS, CDR2 YYNGEE. V lost 0 bases, J lost 0 bases, and 10 bases lay in between. CDR3 length: 15 amino acids. The CDR3 is CASSVGGLASYEQYF. The DNA of the CDR3 is TGTGCCAGCAGCGTAGGGGGGCTAGCCTCCTACGAGCAGTACTTC. The whole variable domain, remainder taken from reference TRBV9 and TRBJ2-7, is DSGVTQTPKHLITATGQRVTLRCSPRSGDLSVYWYQQSLDQGLQFLIQYYNGEERAKGNILERFSAQQFPDLHSELNLSSLELGDSALYFCASSVGGLASYEQYFGPGTRLTVT.

This clone was recorded only once. The chain recombines TRBV7-2 with TRBJ2-5; 7 bases are a match to TRBD1. Trimming cost V 5 bases and J 1 base; bases outside gene matches: 7. This CDR3 has 15 amino acids. Germline V gene data show CDR1 as SGHTA and CDR2 as FQGNSA. The CDR3 region has the DNA TGTGCCAGCAGCCCGATCGGACAGGTCCAAGAGACCCAGTACTTC. Protein product: CASSPIGQVQETQYF. Variable domain in full (rest from reference TRBV7-2 and TRBJ2-5): GAGVSQSPSNKVTEKGKDVELRCDPISGHTALYWYRQSLGQGLEFLIYFQGNSAPDKSGLPSDRFSAERTGGSVSTLTIQRTQQEDSAVYLCASSPIGQVQETQYFGPGTRLLVL.

The genes are TRBV6-4 and TRBJ2-2; possibly TRBD1 for D (6 bases). Trimming stripped 10 bases from V and 3 bases from J, with 15 bases between. Germline-derived CDR1 and CDR2 are MRHNA and SNTAGT. The CDR3 is made up of 14 amino acids. The CDR3 here is CATKGDTDTGELFF. The DNA for the CDR3 is TGTGCCACCAAGGGGGACACCGACACCGGGGAGCTGTTTTTT.

The chain couples TRBV4-2 to TRBJ2-3, with a possible D match to TRBD2 (6 bases). This CDR3 has 14 residues. The ends were cut back, 2 bases at V and 2 bases at J, with 8 bases in the middle. CDR1 is LGHNA and CDR2 is YNFKEQ in the germline V gene. CDR3 residues: CASSQRLVTDTQYF. Here the CDR3 DNA reads TGTGCCAGCAGCCAACGACTAGTCACAGATACGCAGTATTTT.

The chain employs TRBV27 and TRBJ1-2; D is unresolved. V dropped 0 bases and J dropped 6 bases, with 8 bases sitting between them. CDR3 size: 13 residues. CDR1 is MNHEY, CDR2 SMNVEV, per germline (reference sequence). The CDR3 sequence: CASSLSGSHGYTF. The CDR3 bases are TGTGCCAGCAGTTTATCGGGCAGTCATGGCTACACCTTC.

The chain has TRBV6-5 and TRBJ1-2; 7 bases match TRBD1. The CDR3 is 13 amino acids. Trimming cost V 6 bases and J 8 bases; bases outside gene matches: 9. Germline V gene lookup returns CDR1 MNHEY and CDR2 SVGAGI. CDR3 sequence: CASRPTGVYGYTF. The CDR3 DNA sequence: TGTGCCAGCAGGCCTACAGGGGTCTACGGCTACACCTTC.

The chain couples TRBV27 to TRBJ2-1; D ambiguous. Germline lookup yields CDR1 MNHEY and CDR2 SMNVEV (reference sequence). Trimming pared 2 bases from V and 2 bases from J, leaving 7 bases between. The CDR3 is 14 amino acids. The CDR3 sequence is CASSLRLTYNEQFF. CDR3 DNA: TGTGCCAGCAGTTTACGGCTTACCTACAATGAGCAGTTCTTC.